The rows below give T cell receptor beta chains drawn from one sample of a study of cytomegalovirus exposure and HLA in healthy donors. Assay: immunoSEQ multiplex PCR; the TCRdb copy retains only in-frame clones and omits some. The data contain more than 150,000 clones, 75% to 85% of them seen just once; the ten biggest clones take up around 1.6%. Specimen: PBMCs. All receptors come from a man younger than 35 in good health and CMV-seronegative. CDR3s leave out the opening cysteine and the closing phenylalanine or tryptophan.

v_call	j_call	cdr3_aa
TRBV5-1	TRBJ2-5	ASSWQLAGRGETQY
TRBV6-1	TRBJ1-2	ASSETAWVKFGYT
TRBV9	TRBJ1-5	ASAVGTDPNQPQH
TRBV12-5	TRBJ1-3	ASIRHDSGNTIY
TRBV28	TRBJ1-5	ASSSEEPQH
TRBV4-1	TRBJ1-1	ASSQESTGSRAF
TRBV9	TRBJ2-1	ASAAFAGSSYNEQF
TRBV10-3	TRBJ1-3	ATNPAGVAGNTIY
TRBV5-1	TRBJ2-3	ASRANGVYHTDTQY
TRBV10-2	TRBJ2-7	ASRGGRAGYEQY
TRBV5-6	TRBJ2-3	ASSLDPLHGTQY
TRBV19	TRBJ1-5	ASSRRDSDTNQPQH
TRBV28	TRBJ1-4	ASTQLGQGTNEKLF
TRBV7-2	TRBJ2-7	ASSQPGLTYEQY
TRBV6-5	TRBJ1-5	ASSPSRDNHQPQH
TRBV30	TRBJ2-5	AWSVGDTKTQY
TRBV7-3	TRBJ2-3	ASSPQGGTQY
TRBV28	TRBJ1-2	ASIQGFGYGYT
TRBV6-9	TRBJ2-7	ASSWSRGLSYEQY
TRBV19	TRBJ1-5	ASSLAGTGSEPQH
TRBV30	TRBJ1-1	AWSPLERGSNTEAF
TRBV2	TRBJ1-2	ASSELGQGAEGYT
TRBV9	TRBJ2-7	ASSPGTGGEQY
TRBV5-5	TRBJ1-1	ASSADLRQAWAF
TRBV13	TRBJ2-3	ASSSMRGAVTDTQY
TRBV6-6	TRBJ2-2	ASSTGDAGELF
TRBV5-1	TRBJ1-1	ASSLGYGQNTEAF
TRBV7-6	TRBJ2-2	ASSSNGGSMAGELF
TRBV27	TRBJ1-1	ASSTGAGGYNTEAF
TRBV6-5	TRBJ2-3	ASSQRGPTDTQY
TRBV19	TRBJ2-1	ATWDRDRHEQF
TRBV9	TRBJ2-5	ASSVASGREETQY
TRBV27	TRBJ1-2	ASRRQGAGYT
TRBV18	TRBJ2-5	ASSLAVSGRGETQY
TRBV6-5	TRBJ1-2	ASSWDRGLIY
TRBV28	TRBJ2-7	ASRRTGSNEQY
TRBV9	TRBJ2-5	ASSVGQGLGETQY
TRBV19	TRBJ2-1	ASSIVPWTGTYNEQF
TRBV29-1	TRBJ2-7	SVVSGLAAYEQY
TRBV29-1	TRBJ1-1	SVEGTGPFEAF
TRBV6-4	TRBJ1-2	ASSAGGTRGYT
TRBV28	TRBJ1-1	ASSQGIFDTEAF
TRBV19	TRBJ2-2	ASSIMSTGELF
TRBV5-1	TRBJ1-6	ASSLAQGGGSPLH
TRBV19	TRBJ2-3	ASRASGTDTQY